Listed below are T cell receptor beta chains from one sample, sequenced in a study of response to subunit inactivated influenza vaccine. TCRdb recomputed calls from the RT-PCR reads with MiXCR, one row per CDR3 protein. The table has around 750,000 distinct CDR3 sequences, 21% seen once. Sequenced here: PBMCs from blood, sampled around 5 days after vaccination. All receptors derive from a man aged 50-59 years who received an inactivated influenza vaccine. The CDR3 runs from the conserved cysteine through the conserved F or W. The D gene is left open where the match is weak. Clone size appears in some rows only: once, few, many, or a class for an expanded clone.

few	NA	TRBV12-3/TRBV12-4	TRBJ1-1	CASSPDSIYTEAFF	TGTGCCAGCAGTCCCGACAGTATTTACACTGAAGCTTTCTTT
few	TRBD2	TRBV4-2	TRBJ2-3	CASSQTGTSGAYFRDTQYF	TGTGCCAGCAGCCAGACCGGGACTAGCGGGGCCTATTTCAGAGATACGCAGTATTTT
NA	TRBD1	TRBV5-1	TRBJ1-1	CASSSWTGAMNTEAFF	TGCGCCAGCAGCTCTTGGACAGGTGCTATGAACACTGAAGCTTTCTTT
few	NA	TRBV20-1	TRBJ2-3	CSARDGASRTDTQYF	TGCAGTGCTAGAGATGGGGCTAGTCGCACAGATACGCAGTATTTT
many	TRBD2	TRBV18	TRBJ2-5	CASSRSGSGETQYF	TGTGCCAGCTCACGTAGCGGGAGCGGAGAGACCCAGTACTTC
NA	NA	TRBV4-3	TRBJ2-7	CASSQDGEIGSYEQYF	TGCGCCAGCAGCCAAGATGGGGAAATCGGCTCCTACGAGCAGTACTTC
NA	TRBD2	TRBV5-1	TRBJ2-1	CASSLVGAGGPINEQFF	TGCGCCAGCAGCTTGGTCGGAGCGGGAGGGCCTATTAATGAGCAGTTCTTC
few	NA	TRBV20-1	TRBJ1-2	CSVRVGYDYGYTF	TGCAGTGTCAGGGTGGGTTACGACTATGGCTACACCTTC
many	TRBD1	TRBV12-3/TRBV12-4	TRBJ2-3	CASSYGTATDTQYF	TGTGCCAGCAGCTATGGGACAGCCACAGATACGCAGTATTTT
few	TRBD2	TRBV28	TRBJ2-1	CASKGGTSSNEQFF	TGTGCCAGCAAAGGAGGGACTAGCAGCAATGAGCAGTTCTTC
few	NA	TRBV10-3	TRBJ2-1	CAISELAADNEQFF	TGTGCCATCAGTGAGTTGGCCGCAGACAATGAGCAGTTCTTC
NA	NA	TRBV6-5	TRBJ2-5	CASSSLQPPEYF	TGTGCCAGCTCGAGCCTACAGCCCCCGGAGTACTTC
NA	NA	TRBV12-3/TRBV12-4	TRBJ1-3	CASSSGLSGNTIYF	TGTGCCAGCAGTTCGGGCCTCTCTGGAAACACCATATATTTT
once	TRBD2	TRBV4-1	TRBJ2-7	CASSPYGGGEQYF	TGCGCCAGCAGCCCGTACGGGGGGGGCGAGCAGTACTTC
NA	TRBD1	TRBV4-3	TRBJ2-3	CASSQAPSDRQGSTDTQYF	TGCGCCAGCAGCCAAGCCCCGTCGGACCGACAGGGGAGCACAGATACGCAGTATTTT
NA	TRBD2	TRBV9	TRBJ2-1	CASSVEIETSGIHEQFF	TGTGCCAGCAGCGTAGAGATCGAGACTAGCGGGATTCATGAGCAGTTCTTC